One sample yielded the 17 T cell receptor beta chains listed below, sequenced in a study of blood T cell repertoires in COVID-19. Sequencing used immunoSEQ multiplex PCR; TCRdb keeps in-frame clones, though not all of them. This table holds 30,000 to 45,000 clones, approximately 86% found once. The specimen sequenced was peripheral blood. The receptor set was obtained from a woman aged 70-85 years with active COVID-19.

V gene TRBV9 combines with J gene TRBJ2-2; D might be TRBD1 (8 bases). Germline CDR1 is SGDLS and CDR2 is YYNGEE. The CDR3 length is 15 residues. Trimming took off 3 bases at V and 7 bases at J, with 16 bases between the two ends. The CDR3 reads CASSATGGGGGELFF. The DNA for the CDR3 is TGTGCCAGCAGCGCAACAGGGGGAGGGGGCGGGGAGCTGTTTTTT.

In nucleotides, the CDR3 is TGTGCCAGCAGCACCCGAGCGGGGAATGCAAATGAGCAGTTCTTC. Its protein is CASSTRAGNANEQFF. J is TRBJ2-1 and V is TRBV11-3; 7 bases line up with TRBD2. Germline CDR1 is SGHNT and CDR2 is YENEEA. The CDR3 runs 15 residues. V shed 5 bases and J 7 bases; nucleotides not matched to a gene: 11.

CDR3 sequence reads: CASSPLGHYGYTF. CDR3 in DNA: TGTGCCAGCTCACCACTTGGGCACTATGGCTACACCTTC. The chain is built from TRBV18 and TRBJ1-2; the D is unclear. The CDR3 contains 13 residues. CDR1 is KGHSH, CDR2 LQKENI, per germline. The germline V and J ends were trimmed by 1 base and 3 bases, with 6 bases remaining between them.

The chain couples TRBV4-1 to TRBJ1-2; a weak D match, TRBD1 (5 bases). V was shortened by 3 bases and J by 1 base, with 9 bases between the two germline ends. CDR1 is MGHRA and CDR2 is YSYEKL in the germline V gene. CDR3 length: 14 residues. The chain's CDR3 is CASSQGLLNYGYTF. The CDR3 nucleotides read TGCGCCAGCAGCCAGGGACTCCTTAACTATGGCTACACCTTC.

The chain employs TRBV28 and TRBJ1-6; TRBD1 matches at 7 bases. J was trimmed by 14 bases and V by 4 bases; bases with no gene match: 11. Per the germline V gene, CDR1 is MDHEN and CDR2 is SYDVKM. This CDR3 is 14 amino acids long. The CDR3 here is CASSSTRTGRTLHF. Here the CDR3 DNA reads TGTGCCAGCAGTTCCACCCGGACAGGTCGAACCCTCCACTTT.

The genes are TRBV19 and TRBJ1-3; perhaps TRBD1 as D (6 bases). V lost 5 bases to trimming and J lost 4 bases, with 12 bases between them. The CDR3 consists of 14 residues. CDR1 LNHDA and CDR2 SQIVND come from the germline V gene (reference sequence). The CDR3 here is CASSSGTQGNTIYF. The DNA of the CDR3 is TGTGCCAGTAGTTCCGGGACACAGGGAAACACCATATATTTT.

V is TRBV14 and J is TRBJ2-7; TRBD1 is a possible D gene (6 bases). Trimming stripped 5 bases from V and 7 bases from J, with 18 bases between. The CDR3 has 14 residues. The germline V gene has CDR1 SGHDN and CDR2 FVKESK. The CDR3 DNA follows: TGTGCCAGCAGCAAAGCCAGGGGTGTCGGGGAGCAGTACTTC. It translates to CASSKARGVGEQYF.

The rearrangement links TRBV4-2 to TRBJ1-5; TRBD1 matches at 9 bases. Germline lookup yields CDR1 LGHNA and CDR2 YNFKEQ. The CDR3 covers 16 residues. Germline trimming cut 0 bases from V and 7 bases from J; bases unmatched to any gene: 7. CDR3 nucleotides: TGTGCCAGCAGCCAAGATCAGGACAGGGGAGGACAGCCCCAGCATTTT. As protein: CASSQDQDRGGQPQHF.

The J gene is TRBJ1-1, the V gene TRBV3-1 (or the pseudogene TRBV3-2); 8 bases agree with TRBD1. V gave up 4 bases and J gave up 1 base; unmatched junction bases: 5. CDR1 and CDR2 from the germline V gene are LGHDT and YNNKEL (reference sequence). There are 15 residues in the CDR3. The CDR3 DNA reads TGTGCCAGCAGCCCCTCCGGGACAGGGAACACTGAAGCTTTCTTT. As protein: CASSPSGTGNTEAFF.

The chain recombines TRBV19 with TRBJ2-1; 9 positions match TRBD2. The length of the CDR3 is 20 residues. Germline V lookup: CDR1 LNHDA, CDR2 SQIVND (reference sequence). The V and J ends lost 5 bases and 1 base, in that order; junction bases with no gene match: 18. CDR3 sequence reads: CASSSGQSRAGGRSYNEQFF. DNA for the CDR3: TGTGCCAGTAGTTCCGGACAGTCTAGAGCGGGGGGAAGGTCCTACAATGAGCAGTTCTTC.

This rearrangement joins TRBV5-8 to TRBJ1-5; no firm D call. With 0 bases removed from V and 5 bases from J, the gap between germline ends came to 6 bases. CDR1 is SGHTS, CDR2 YDEGEE, per germline. The CDR3 covers 13 residues. CDR3 residues: CASSLVGDQPQHF. The CDR3 nucleotides are TGTGCCAGCAGCTTGGTCGGTGATCAGCCCCAGCATTTT.

V and J are TRBV3-1 (or the pseudogene TRBV3-2) and TRBJ2-7; 7 bases fit TRBD2. Germline-derived CDR1 and CDR2 are LGHDT and YNNKEL (reference sequence). J gave up 4 bases and V 0 bases, and 0 bases lay outside the gene matches. The CDR3 runs to 13 residues. The CDR3 region has the DNA TGTGCCAGCAGCCAAGAGGGGGGGTACGAGCAGTACTTC. Translating gives CASSQEGGYEQYF.

This chain joins TRBV7-2 and TRBJ1-2; D is possibly TRBD1 (5 bases). CDR3 length: 15 amino acids. The germline V gene has CDR1 SGHTA and CDR2 FQGNSA. The V end lost 3 bases, the J end lost 9 bases, and 20 bases lay between the germline ends. In nucleotides, the CDR3 is TGTGCCAGCAGCTTCGGGCGGGGCTCCCTCTCTAGCTACACCTTC. Translation gives CASSFGRGSLSSYTF. Drawing the rest from reference TRBV7-2 and TRBJ1-2, the complete variable domain is GAGVSQSPSNKVTEKGKDVELRCDPISGHTALYWYRQSLGQGLEFLIYFQGNSAPDKSGLPSDRFSAERTGGSVSTLTIQRTQQEDSAVYLCASSFGRGSLSSYTFGSGTRLTVV.

V gene TRBV7-2 combines with J gene TRBJ2-5, with D perhaps TRBD2 (7 bases). V shed 8 bases and J shed 5 bases, with 18 bases lying between them. Germline CDR1 is SGHTA and CDR2 is FQGNSA. This CDR3 has 14 amino acids. The CDR3: CASGTGGPTETQYF. CDR3 coding DNA: TGTGCCAGCGGAACCGGGGGGCCTACGGAGACCCAGTACTTC.

Sample share makes this clone medium-sized. The chain is built from TRBV25-1 and TRBJ1-5, with D tentatively TRBD1 (6 bases). This CDR3 is built from 15 residues. With 2 bases removed from V and 7 bases from J, the gap between germline ends came to 15 bases. Per the germline V gene, CDR1 is MGHDK and CDR2 is SYGVNS. The CDR3 DNA sequence: TGTGCCAGCAGTGAAGGGGGCAGCTTCTGGCAGCCCCAGCATTTT. Translated, it gives CASSEGGSFWQPQHF.

The chain is built from TRBV7-2 and TRBJ2-1; the match to TRBD2 covers 8 bases. Per the germline V gene, CDR1 is SGHTA and CDR2 is FQGNSA. The CDR3 is 15 residues long. Unmatched junction bases numbered 4, after V lost 6 bases and J lost 0 bases. The CDR3: CASSQRGGSYNEQFF. The CDR3 DNA reads TGTGCCAGCAGTCAACGGGGGGGCTCCTACAATGAGCAGTTCTTC.

This clone was detected a few times. The gene calls are TRBV29-1 and TRBJ2-7; possibly TRBD2 for D (6 bases). This CDR3 comprises 14 residues. Trimming left V 5 bases short and J 4 bases short, with 18 bases between. The germline CDR1 and CDR2 sequences are SQVTM and ANQGSEA. CDR3 residues: CSVFLEAGGYEQYF. CDR3 nucleotide sequence: TGCAGCGTTTTCTTAGAAGCGGGTGGATACGAGCAGTACTTC.